The 22 T cell receptor beta chains listed next were all sequenced from one sample in a study of OX40 agonist ivuxolimab in advanced cancers. Generated by immunoSEQ multiplex PCR, the TCRdb table keeps only in-frame clones and is missing some. The table includes fewer than 85,000 clones, about nine tenths detected once. The input for sequencing was CD4+ or CD8+ T cells sorted from blood, taken in a trial of the OX40 agonist ivuxolimab. The receptors derive from an adult with an advanced solid tumor such as melanoma, head and neck, liver or kidney cancer.

J is TRBJ1-6 and V is TRBV27; D unresolved. This CDR3 is 13 amino acids long. CDR1 MNHEY and CDR2 SMNVEV come from the germline V gene (reference sequence). The V end lost 2 bases, the J end lost 4 bases, and 3 bases lay between the germline ends. This chain's CDR3 is CASSLTYNSPLHF. The CDR3 DNA is TGTGCCAGCAGTTTAACATATAATTCACCCCTCCACTTT.

The CDR3 DNA is TGTGCCAGCAGACCTAACTACCCCCGCGGTTTCGAGCAGTACTTC. This codes for CASRPNYPRGFEQYF. The rearrangement links TRBV27 to TRBJ2-7; D remains ambiguous. Between the trimmed V and J ends, which lost 6 bases and 6 bases, there was a span of 21 bases. CDR1 is MNHEY, CDR2 SMNVEV, per germline (reference sequence). The CDR3 is 15 residues long.

This clone was observed once. The rearrangement links TRBV6-5 to TRBJ1-3; weak D call: TRBD1 (6 bases). CDR3 length: 14 residues. V gave up 5 bases and J gave up 4 bases, with 12 bases separating them. Germline loops: CDR1 MNHEY, CDR2 SVGAGI. The CDR3 region has the DNA TGTGCCAGCAGTCGGACAGTGCTCGGAAACACCATATATTTT. As protein: CASSRTVLGNTIYF.

This clone was observed a handful of times. J is TRBJ1-5 and V is TRBV2; weak D call: TRBD1 (5 bases). There are 14 residues in the CDR3. The V end lost 1 base, the J end lost 6 bases, and 10 bases lay between the germline ends. Germline V gene data show CDR1 as SNHLY and CDR2 as FYNNEI. CDR3 sequence (DNA): TGTGCCAGCAGTGAAGAGGCAGGGCTTCAGCCCCAGCATTTT. It yields the protein CASSEEAGLQPQHF. Full variable domain (missing parts from reference TRBV2 and TRBJ1-5): EPEVTQTPSHQVTQMGQEVILRCVPISNHLYFYWYRQILGQKVEFLVSFYNNEISEKSEIFDDQFSVERPDGSNFTLKIRSTKLEDSAMYFCASSEEAGLQPQHFGDGTRLSIL.

The chain has TRBV18 and TRBJ2-3, with D possibly TRBD1 on 6 matching bases. The CDR3 is 15 residues long. CDR1 is KGHSH and CDR2 is LQKENI in the germline V gene. V lost 6 bases and J lost 2, with 15 bases in between. The DNA for the CDR3 is TGTGCCAGCTCTCGAGGACAGTTACACACAGATACGCAGTATTTT. Amino acids: CASSRGQLHTDTQYF.

Here the CDR3 reads CASSAGGIDGELFF. In DNA, the CDR3 is TGCGCCAGCAGTGCAGGGGGCATTGACGGGGAGCTGTTTTTT. V usage is TRBV10-2 and J usage is TRBJ2-2; 8 nucleotides match TRBD1. The CDR3 length is 14 residues. V trimming: 4 bases; J trimming: 7 bases; junction bases outside the gene matches: 5. Germline V gene data show CDR1 as WSHSY and CDR2 as SAAADI.

The chain combines TRBV5-1 with TRBJ2-7; maybe TRBD1 (5 bases). CDR3 length: 14 amino acids. Trimming cost V 4 bases and J 0 bases, with 11 bases left between them. Germline loops: CDR1 SGHRS, CDR2 YFSETQ. This CDR3 reads CASSLVQGSYEQYF. CDR3 nucleotides: TGCGCCAGCAGCCTCGTTCAGGGCTCCTACGAGCAGTACTTC.

The chain links TRBV10-3 to TRBJ2-5; D might be TRBD2 (5 bases). The V gene lost 4 bases and the J gene lost 5 bases, with 8 bases spanning the gap. The CDR3 has 12 residues. The V gene's germline CDR1 is ENHRY and CDR2 SYGVKD. This CDR3 reads CAISAPGETQYF. CDR3 DNA: TGTGCCATCAGTGCTCCGGGGGAGACCCAGTACTTC.

The chain joins TRBV5-8 to TRBJ2-1; 10 bases match TRBD2. The J segment lost 6 bases and the V segment lost 4 bases, leaving 4 bases of the junction unmatched. The V gene's germline CDR1 is SGHTS and CDR2 YDEGEE. This CDR3 contains 14 residues. The CDR3 is CASSQRGGGNEQFF. CDR3 DNA: TGTGCCAGCAGCCAGCGGGGGGGCGGCAATGAGCAGTTCTTC.

The rearrangement joins TRBV19 to TRBJ1-1; 12 nucleotides match TRBD1. CDR1 is LNHDA and CDR2 is SQIVND in the germline V gene (reference sequence). CDR3 length: 16 residues. V shed 10 bases and J 6 bases; nucleotides not matched to a gene: 15. The CDR3 DNA reads as TGTGCCACTACGGGAGGGACAGGGGGCGCGGGGGCTGAAGCTTTCTTT. Amino acid sequence: CATTGGTGGAGAEAFF.

This clone appeared once. This chain uses TRBV7-9 with TRBJ2-7, with 9 positions matching TRBD1. CDR3 size: 15 residues. CDR1 is SEHNR and CDR2 is FQNEAQ in the germline V gene (reference sequence). The junction had 8 bases not matched to a gene; V was cut back by 5 bases and J by 3 bases. As DNA, the CDR3 is TGTGCCAGCAGCCCCGGGACAGGGAGTTTCTACGAGCAGTACTTC. This sequence encodes CASSPGTGSFYEQYF.

CDR3 DNA: TGTGCCATCAGTGAGCCAGGGGCTGGCGGGGAGCTGTTTTTT. This codes for CAISEPGAGGELFF. The rearrangement uses TRBV10-3 and TRBJ2-2; D is perhaps TRBD1 (6 bases). Trimming cost V 2 bases and J 7 bases, with 11 bases left between them. The CDR3 is made up of 14 amino acids. Per the germline V gene, CDR1 is ENHRY and CDR2 is SYGVKD.

V usage is TRBV7-3 and J usage is TRBJ2-1; a weak D match, TRBD2 (6 bases). Germline CDR1 and CDR2: SGHTA and FQGTGA. This CDR3 comprises 17 residues. V was clipped by 2 bases and J by 3 bases, with 17 bases between them. The CDR3 spells CASSLGGTARNYNEQFF. The CDR3 DNA is TGTGCCAGCAGCTTAGGGGGGACCGCCCGGAACTACAATGAGCAGTTCTTC.

The chain joins TRBV5-4 to TRBJ1-6; no clear D gene. The V gene lost 3 bases and the J gene lost 14 bases, with 12 bases spanning the gap. CDR3 length: 12 residues. The germline V gene has CDR1 SGHNT and CDR2 YYREEE (reference sequence). The CDR3 protein is CASSSLGQTLHF. The CDR3 bases are TGTGCCAGCAGCTCACTCGGGCAAACCCTCCACTTT.

The chain employs TRBV27 and TRBJ2-7; D possibly corresponds to TRBD1 (6 bases). Germline-derived CDR1 and CDR2 are MNHEY and SMNVEV (reference sequence). The CDR3 loop spans 14 amino acids. Trimming removed 8 bases at V and 1 base at J, with 15 bases between. The CDR3 sequence: CASRDTRLSYEQYF. The CDR3 coding sequence is TGTGCCAGCCGGGACACTCGCCTTTCCTACGAGCAGTACTTC.

The chain is built from TRBV4-2 and TRBJ2-6, with TRBD1 identical over 7 bases. This CDR3 region has 17 residues. V gave up 5 bases and J gave up 0 bases; unmatched junction bases: 7. Germline V CDR1 and CDR2: LGHNA, YNFKEQ. The CDR3 region is CASSNQWDSSGANVLTF. The CDR3 coding sequence is TGTGCCAGCAGCAACCAATGGGACAGCTCTGGGGCCAACGTCCTGACTTTC.

The chain is built from TRBV5-6 and TRBJ2-7, with 8 bases identical to TRBD2. J gave up 8 bases and V 4 bases, and 5 bases lay outside the gene matches. Germline-derived CDR1 and CDR2 are SGHDT and YYEEEE. This CDR3 region has 12 residues. For the CDR3, the DNA is TGTGCCAGCAGCCCCGGGGGGGGGCAGCAGTACTTC. Its protein is CASSPGGGQQYF. The entire variable domain, with the rest obtained from reference TRBV5-6 and TRBJ2-7, is as follows: DAGVTQSPTHLIKTRGQQVTLRCSPKSGHDTVSWYQQALGQGPQFIFQYYEEEERQRGNFPDRFSGHQFPNYSSELNVNALLLGDSALYLCASSPGGGQQYFGPGTRLTVT.

The chain has TRBV7-3 and TRBJ2-6; D call uncertain. The germline gives CDR1 SGHTA, CDR2 FQGTGA. Trimming removed 5 bases from V and 2 bases from J, with 10 bases in between. CDR3 length: 15 amino acids. The CDR3 sequence: CASSQGSPGANVLTF. DNA for the CDR3: TGTGCCAGCAGCCAAGGATCGCCTGGGGCCAACGTCCTGACTTTC.

The gene calls are TRBV29-1 and TRBJ2-5, with 7 nucleotides matching TRBD2. After removal of 3 bases from V and 6 bases from J, the junction contained 4 bases not matched to a gene. The CDR3 contains 12 residues. CDR1 and CDR2 (germline): SQVTM, ANQGSEA. CDR3 sequence reads: CSVDLGGKTQYF. DNA for the CDR3: TGCAGCGTTGATCTGGGGGGGAAGACCCAGTACTTC.

This clone showed up just once. The chain carries TRBV30 and TRBJ2-3; D is possibly TRBD1 or TRBD2 (5 bases each). With 1 base removed from V and 0 bases from J, the gap between germline ends came to 14 bases. The CDR3 contains 16 residues. Looked up from germline, CDR1 is GTSNPN and CDR2 is SVGIG (reference sequence). CDR3 sequence (DNA): TGTGCCTGGAGTGGGGGGTGGGACGCAAGCACAGATACGCAGTATTTT. This encodes CAWSGGWDASTDTQYF.

This chain connects TRBV5-4 to TRBJ2-1; no reliable D call. The CDR3 is 13 residues long. The V and J ends lost 5 bases and 5 bases respectively, with 11 bases between them. CDR1 and CDR2 from the germline V gene are SGHNT and YYREEE (reference sequence). The CDR3 loop reads CASRMVGNNEQFF. The CDR3 region has the DNA TGTGCCAGCAGAATGGTAGGGAACAATGAGCAGTTCTTC.

This clone was seen a handful of times. J is TRBJ1-5 and V is TRBV19; possibly TRBD1 for D (5 bases). The CDR3 extends over 14 amino acids. The V gene's germline CDR1 is LNHDA and CDR2 SQIVND (reference sequence). V was trimmed by 7 bases and J by 5 bases, leaving 15 bases between them. The CDR3 DNA follows: TGTGCCAGTACCATGCACAGGTCCCATCAGCCCCAGCATTTT. Its protein product is CASTMHRSHQPQHF.